This T cell receptor (beta chain) emerged from a study of regulatory T cells in long-lasting Graves disease. HTBI primers from iRepertoire and Arm-PCR of CDR3 regions yielded the TCR beta libraries. TCRdb reprocessed the multiplex PCR reads via MiXCR and lists one record per CDR3 protein. Of over 250,000 distinct CDR3 sequences in the sample, around 23% are singletons; the top ten hold roughly 50%. Time point here: persistent/refractory GD, antithyroid drugs over 5 years with positive TRAb. TCR sequences were obtained from RNA taken from PBMCs. The patients included were those that came from an endocrinology department in Xi'an, China. The study's findings and limits: Persistent cases favored TRBV28, TRBJ1-2 and TRBJ2-5. Thyroid tissue went unexamined; only peripheral blood was analyzed. Those with persistent disease had in common more public clonotypes (roughly 3,000) than new patients (approximately 1,000).

This clonotype was seen more than once but under ten times. As yet, its antigen is unknown. The V gene's germline CDR1 is LNHDA and CDR2 SQIVND (reference sequence). After removal of 0 bases from V and 7 bases from J, the junction contained 5 bases not matched to a gene. The CDR3 loop spans 15 amino acids. Sequenced material: peripheral blood mononuclear cells (PBMCs), taken when the disease was refractory, from a patient treated with antithyroid drugs. The genes are TRBV19 and TRBJ1-5; 8 nucleotides align to TRBD1. The origin of this receptor is a female donor with Graves disease. The CDR3: CASSIDGQGRQPQHF. The CDR3 coding sequence is TGTGCCAGTAGTATAGACGGACAGGGACGACAGCCCCAGCATTTT.